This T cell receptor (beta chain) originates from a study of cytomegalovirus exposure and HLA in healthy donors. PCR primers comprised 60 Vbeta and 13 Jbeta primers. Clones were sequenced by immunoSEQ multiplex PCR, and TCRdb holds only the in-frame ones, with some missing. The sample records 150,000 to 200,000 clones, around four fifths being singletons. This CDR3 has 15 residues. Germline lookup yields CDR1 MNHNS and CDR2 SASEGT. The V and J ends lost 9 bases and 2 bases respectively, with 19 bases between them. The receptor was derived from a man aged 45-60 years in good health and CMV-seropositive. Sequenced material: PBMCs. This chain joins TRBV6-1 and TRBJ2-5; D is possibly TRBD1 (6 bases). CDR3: CASGKRQGNQETQYF. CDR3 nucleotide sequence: TGTGCCAGTGGCAAGCGGCAGGGGAATCAAGAGACCCAGTACTTC.